This T cell receptor (beta chain) was sequenced in a study of blood T cell repertoires in COVID-19. Per the germline V gene, CDR1 is MNHEY and CDR2 is SVGAGI. This CDR3 comprises 16 residues. V shed 0 bases and J 11 bases; nucleotides not matched to a gene: 15. The assay was immunoSEQ multiplex PCR, and TCRdb's table has in-frame clones only and misses some. The table records about 230,000 clones, over 65% of them present only once. This receptor was obtained from a woman aged 70-85 years with active or convalescent COVID-19. The J gene is TRBJ1-1, the V gene TRBV6-5; 7 bases line up with TRBD1. What was sequenced was peripheral blood. The CDR3: CASSYSPGQSSQLAFF. CDR3 DNA: TGTGCCAGCAGTTACTCCCCGGGACAGTCCTCCCAGCTGGCTTTCTTT.